Sequencing of this T cell receptor (beta chain) was carried out in a study of blood T cell repertoires in COVID-19. From germline, CDR1 is SGHVS and CDR2 FQNEAQ. V lost 3 bases to trimming and J lost 3 bases, with 8 bases between them. CDR3 size: 13 residues. Measured with immunoSEQ multiplex PCR; TCRdb has only the in-frame clones, and not every one. The sample holds 250,000 to 400,000 clones, around 90% seen once. The receptor comes from a woman aged 25 to 39 with COVID-19, enrolled during active disease. What was sequenced was peripheral blood. This chain connects TRBV7-8 to TRBJ1-1; D is ambiguous. For the CDR3, the DNA is TGTGCCAGCAGCTTCGGAGCCGACACTGAAGCTTTCTTT. Translation gives CASSFGADTEAFF.